The 28 T cell receptor beta chains in this list originate from one sample, sequenced in a study of blood T cell repertoires in COVID-19. The method was immunoSEQ multiplex PCR; TCRdb's version includes in-frame clones alone and lacks a portion of them. The table has about 130,000 clones, approximately 70% seen once. The sequencing sample was made of peripheral blood. These receptors were taken from a woman aged 70-85 years with acute or convalescent COVID-19.

V and J are TRBV19 and TRBJ2-3; 8 bases fit TRBD1. CDR1 is LNHDA and CDR2 is SQIVND in the germline V gene (reference sequence). J gave up 2 bases and V 5 bases, and 6 bases lay outside the gene matches. This CDR3 comprises 15 residues. The CDR3 region has the DNA TGTGCCAGTAGTTTCCGGACAGGGCCCACAGATACGCAGTATTTT. Protein product: CASSFRTGPTDTQYF.

This chain joins TRBV6-2 or TRBV6-3 and TRBJ2-3, with 9 positions matching TRBD2. The CDR3 runs to 16 residues. With V trimmed by 2 bases and J by 2 bases, 5 bases remained unmatched. From germline, CDR1 is MNHEY and CDR2 SVGEGT. The chain's CDR3 is CASSYPSGVNTDTQYF. CDR3 DNA sequence: TGTGCCAGCAGTTACCCTAGCGGGGTCAACACAGATACGCAGTATTTT.

This clone was observed once. The rearrangement joins TRBV18 to TRBJ1-2; D is perhaps TRBD1 (5 bases). CDR1 and CDR2 (germline): KGHSH, LQKENI. Trimming removed 3 bases at V and 3 bases at J, with 14 bases between. The CDR3 has 15 amino acids. The CDR3 DNA reads as TGTGCCAGCTCACCTTTACAGGATCCGGACTATGGCTACACCTTC. It specifies CASSPLQDPDYGYTF. The full variable domain, rest sourced from reference TRBV18 and TRBJ1-2, is NAGVMQNPRHLVRRRGQEARLRCSPMKGHSHVYWYRQLPEEGLKFMVYLQKENIIDESGMPKERFSAEFPKEGPSILRIQQVVRGDSAAYFCASSPLQDPDYGYTFGSGTRLTVV.

This clone has just one count. The chain links TRBV5-4 to TRBJ2-5, with 9 positions matching TRBD1. The CDR3 loop spans 15 amino acids. Germline trimming cut 4 bases from V and 5 bases from J; bases unmatched to any gene: 9. CDR1 and CDR2 (germline): SGHNT, YYREEE (reference sequence). This CDR3 is CASSPRDRDGETQYF. CDR3 nucleotides: TGTGCCAGCAGCCCCCGGGACAGGGACGGGGAGACCCAGTACTTC.

This clone appeared a single time. This chain connects TRBV2 to TRBJ1-5, with D possibly being TRBD1 (5 bases). Germline CDR1 SNHLY, CDR2 FYNNEI. V dropped 6 bases and J dropped 5 bases, with 17 bases sitting between them. This CDR3 comprises 15 residues. The CDR3 region is CASRRGEGRYQPQHF. The CDR3 region has the DNA TGTGCCAGCAGACGAGGGGAGGGGCGATATCAGCCCCAGCATTTT.

The rearrangement joins TRBV11-2 to TRBJ1-2, with 7 bases that match TRBD1. The germline V gene encodes CDR1 SGHAT and CDR2 FQNNGV. The CDR3 covers 16 residues. The V segment lost 5 bases and the J segment 4 bases; nucleotides outside the gene matches: 13. The CDR3 bases are TGTGCCAGCAGCCCCCTCGGGACAGCGGGCCCCTATGGCTACACCTTC. Amino acids: CASSPLGTAGPYGYTF.

This clone was counted only a few times. The chain carries TRBV3-1 (or the pseudogene TRBV3-2) and TRBJ2-7; a weak D match, TRBD2 (6 bases). CDR1 and CDR2 from the germline V gene are LGHDT and YNNKEL (reference sequence). The CDR3 runs 14 residues. V was clipped by 4 bases and J by 4 bases, with 14 bases between them. CDR3 sequence: CASSLGGDQYEQYF. CDR3 sequence (DNA): TGTGCCAGCAGCCTCGGCGGGGATCAATACGAGCAGTACTTC.

V usage is TRBV15 and J usage is TRBJ1-2; the D gene is possibly TRBD1 (6 bases). V lost 3 bases and J 3 bases, leaving 20 bases between the germline ends. The CDR3 totals 17 residues. The germline CDR1 and CDR2 sequences are LNHNV and YYDKDF (reference sequence). The CDR3 sequence is CATSRRGGRAADYGYTF. CDR3 coding DNA: TGTGCCACCAGCAGGAGGGGGGGGCGGGCAGCTGACTATGGCTACACCTTC.

The chain employs TRBV5-1 and TRBJ2-7; the D gene is possibly TRBD2 (5 bases). CDR3 length: 14 amino acids. V lost 0 bases, J lost 5 bases, and 12 bases lay in between. Germline CDR1 is SGHRS and CDR2 is YFSETQ. The CDR3 nucleotides are TGCGCCAGCAGCTTGGGTCGCTCCGGGGACGAGCAGTACTTC. It yields the protein CASSLGRSGDEQYF.

This chain links TRBV7-8 with TRBJ2-3, with D possibly matching TRBD2 (5 bases). This CDR3 has 12 amino acids. The V and J ends lost 5 bases and 9 bases respectively, with 12 bases between them. CDR1 and CDR2 (germline): SGHVS, FQNEAQ. DNA for the CDR3: TGTGCCAGCAGCCCCGCGAGCGGAACGCAGTATTTT. Translation: CASSPASGTQYF.

As regards this clone: Other DNA variants within this sample encode the same CDR3. This chain joins TRBV19 and TRBJ1-2; 10 nucleotides match TRBD1. Germline CDR1 is LNHDA and CDR2 is SQIVND (reference sequence). CDR3 length: 13 residues. V lost 6 bases, J lost 8 bases, and 6 bases stayed unmatched. CDR3 in DNA: TGTGCCAGTAGCGACAGGGGGCGACGGGGCTACACCTTC. Amino acids: CASSDRGRRGYTF.

This clone was seen more than once but under ten times. The chain employs TRBV6-5 and TRBJ1-6; 8 nucleotides line up with TRBD1. The CDR3 runs to 15 residues. V lost 7 bases, J lost 5 bases, and 7 bases stayed unmatched. CDR1 and CDR2 (germline): MNHEY, SVGAGI. As DNA, the CDR3 is TGTGCCAGCATCAGTCAGGGGGCAGATAATTCACCCCTCCACTTT. Amino acid sequence: CASISQGADNSPLHF.

The gene calls are TRBV19 and TRBJ1-2; D is unclear. Between the trimmed V and J ends, which lost 7 bases and 7 bases, there was a span of 19 bases. CDR3 size: 14 residues. CDR1 is LNHDA, CDR2 SQIVND, per germline (reference sequence). CDR3: CASTNYPAEGGYTF. CDR3 DNA: TGTGCCAGTACCAATTACCCAGCGGAGGGTGGCTACACCTTC.

The chain uses TRBV6-5 and TRBJ2-1; D is perhaps TRBD2 (5 bases). CDR3 length: 15 amino acids. Germline assignment: CDR1 MNHEY and CDR2 SVGAGI. The V gene lost 9 bases and the J gene lost 4 bases, with 19 bases spanning the gap. For the CDR3, the DNA is TGTGCCAGTCAAGGACTCCCCCTTGCTTACAATGAGCAGTTCTTC. The encoded protein is CASQGLPLAYNEQFF.

This clone occurred once. This chain joins TRBV11-2 and TRBJ2-5; maybe TRBD2 (9 bases). The length of the CDR3 is 18 residues. CDR1 and CDR2 from the germline V gene are SGHAT and FQNNGV. Trimming cost V 3 bases and J 1 base, with 21 bases left between them. CDR3 residues: CASSFSGGQARVQETQYF. In DNA, the CDR3 is TGTGCCAGCAGCTTTAGCGGGGGACAGGCCAGGGTCCAAGAGACCCAGTACTTC.

Points on this clone: Other DNA sequences within the sample encode an identical CDR3. The chain combines TRBV12-3 or TRBV12-4 with TRBJ2-4; D unresolved. CDR3 length equals 12 residues. V lost 6 bases to trimming and J lost 1 base, with 4 bases between them. The CDR3 protein is CASREAKNIQYF. The CDR3 coding sequence is TGTGCCAGCAGGGAGGCCAAAAACATTCAGTACTTC.

The chain joins TRBV7-2 to TRBJ2-3; D is unresolved. V shed 5 bases and J shed 4 bases, with 16 bases lying between them. The germline CDR1 and CDR2 sequences are SGHTA and FQGNSA. The CDR3 has 15 residues. In nucleotides, the CDR3 is TGTGCCAGCAGCCCAGCGCGGAGTCGCGCAGATACGCAGTATTTT. This gives the protein CASSPARSRADTQYF.

As to this clone: A much more abundant neighbour one base away suggests this may be a read error. The rearrangement joins TRBV19 to TRBJ2-7; D unclear. V lost 3 bases and J 5 bases, leaving 11 bases between the germline ends. CDR3 length: 13 amino acids. The germline gives CDR1 LNHDA, CDR2 SQIVND (reference sequence). CDR3 DNA: TGTGCCAGTAGTATTTGGAGAGGCAACGAGCAGTACTTC. Encoded protein: CASSIWRGNEQYF.

The chain joins TRBV12-3 or TRBV12-4 to TRBJ2-2; D remains ambiguous. This CDR3 has 13 residues. V lost 5 bases and J 6 bases, leaving 10 bases between the germline ends. The CDR3 nucleotides are TGTGCCAGCAGTGCGCGTCGATCCGGGGAGCTGTTTTTT. Protein: CASSARRSGELFF.

This chain joins TRBV10-3 and TRBJ1-1; D uncertain. The CDR3 totals 13 residues. CDR1 and CDR2 (germline): ENHRY, SYGVKD. V lost 5 bases and J lost 1, with 8 bases in between. CDR3 DNA sequence: TGTGCCATCAGTCTTGAGGCGAACACTGAAGCTTTCTTT. It encodes CAISLEANTEAFF.

This rearrangement joins TRBV6-5 to TRBJ1-5; D not resolved. CDR3 length: 14 amino acids. Germline CDR1 reads MNHEY; CDR2 reads SVGAGI. Trimming left V 4 bases short and J 0 bases short, with 7 bases between. The DNA for the CDR3 is TGTGCCAGCAGTTTAGGAGATAGCAATCAGCCCCAGCATTTT. As protein: CASSLGDSNQPQHF.

The DNA of the CDR3 is TGTGCCAGCAGCCCCGGGACAGGTAGCTATGGCTACACCTTC. Its protein product is CASSPGTGSYGYTF. This chain links TRBV6-5 with TRBJ1-2; TRBD1 agrees at 8 bases. V gave up 6 bases and J gave up 4 bases; unmatched junction bases: 7. The CDR3 sequence is 14 residues long. CDR1 is MNHEY, CDR2 SVGAGI, per germline.

The genes are TRBV12-3 or TRBV12-4 and TRBJ2-3; TRBD2 aligns across 7 bases. There are 13 residues in the CDR3. The junction had 4 bases not matched to a gene; V was cut back by 3 bases and J by 7 bases. This CDR3 is CASSLDGGNTQYF. The CDR3, as DNA: TGTGCCAGCAGTTTGGACGGGGGGAATACGCAGTATTTT.

V and J are TRBV29-1 and TRBJ1-1; D possibly corresponds to TRBD1 (5 bases). Between the trimmed V and J ends, which lost 1 base and 8 bases, there was a span of 11 bases. Germline-derived CDR1 and CDR2 are SQVTM and ANQGSEA. CDR3 size: 12 residues. The CDR3 DNA reads as TGCAGCGTTGAAGCGGGGGGAGCCGAAGCTTTCTTT. Translating it yields CSVEAGGAEAFF.

The chain has TRBV7-9 and TRBJ2-1; TRBD2 aligns across 10 bases. V lost 5 bases and J lost 10; bases outside the gene matches: 5. Germline V lookup: CDR1 SEHNR, CDR2 FQNEAQ (reference sequence). The CDR3 is 13 residues long. The CDR3 DNA reads as TGTGCCAGCAGCCGACTAGCGGGTGGCGAGCAGTTCTTC. Residues: CASSRLAGGEQFF.

DNA for the CDR3: TGCGCCAGCAGCATAGCCAGGGTCGTTGACACCGGGGAGCTGTTTTTT. Its protein product is CASSIARVVDTGELFF. The V gene is TRBV5-1, the J gene TRBJ2-2; TRBD1 is a possible D gene (5 bases). CDR3 length: 16 residues. Germline V gene data show CDR1 as SGHRS and CDR2 as YFSETQ. The V and J ends lost 4 bases and 3 bases respectively, with 16 bases between them. Filled out from reference TRBV5-1 and TRBJ2-2, the complete variable domain reads KAGVTQTPRYLIKTRGQQVTLSCSPISGHRSVSWYQQTPGQGLQFLFEYFSETQRNKGNFPGRFSGRQFSNSRSEMNVSTLELGDSALYLCASSIARVVDTGELFFGEGSRLTVL.

A few counts support this clone. The V gene is TRBV3-1 (or the pseudogene TRBV3-2), the J gene TRBJ1-2, with D hard to call. The germline CDR1 and CDR2 sequences are LGHDT and YNNKEL (reference sequence). This CDR3 has 14 residues. Deletions cut 6 bases from V and 4 bases from J, with 15 bases between. CDR3 in amino acids: CASRDSDRGYGYTF. CDR3 nucleotide sequence: TGTGCCAGCAGAGACTCCGACCGGGGCTATGGCTACACCTTC.

The rearrangement uses TRBV7-9 and TRBJ1-2, with D maybe TRBD1 (6 bases). The CDR3 is 15 amino acids. Between the trimmed V and J ends, which lost 1 base and 8 bases, there was a span of 17 bases. CDR1 and CDR2 (germline): SEHNR, FQNEAQ (reference sequence). The CDR3 bases are TGTGCCAGCAGCTTAGGGGCAGGGGAAACTCACGGCTACACCTTC. Encoded protein: CASSLGAGETHGYTF. The complete variable domain, with remaining parts taken from reference TRBV7-9 and TRBJ1-2, reads DTGVSQNPRHKITKRGQNVTFRCDPISEHNRLYWYRQTLGQGPEFLTYFQNEAQLEKSRLLSDRFSAERPKGSFSTLEIQRTEQGDSAMYLCASSLGAGETHGYTFGSGTRLTVV.